This TCR beta chain derives from a study of shared clonotypes between healthy human individuals. Findings and caveats of the study: The diversity represented, both genetic and in exposure history, was limited by few donors. Collection of samples was limited to blood; tissue repertoires likely differ.

Germline V lookup: CDR1 GTSNPN, CDR2 SVGIG (reference sequence). The junction had 7 bases not matched to a gene; V was cut back by 2 bases and J by 6 bases. The CDR3 covers 14 residues. On this clone: The antigen is undetermined. Other DNA sequences in the same sample also yield this CDR3.

Sequencing was at deep level. Amplification in unsorted PBMC replicate PCRs started from 300 ng DNA, which equals 28,000 or so T cell genomes. Only in-frame clones appear in the TCRdb table, and some are missing; sequencing was by immunoSEQ multiplex PCR. The sample has around 500,000 clones, around 79% seen once. This sequence originates from a woman in her thirties or forties in good health. Some clones in this sample may be carry-over from other donors' samples. The sample consisted of PBMCs. This chain connects TRBV30 to TRBJ1-5; the match to TRBD1 covers 7 bases. CDR3 residues: CAWSPGGPSQPQHF. The CDR3 DNA follows: TGTGCCTGGAGTCCAGGGGGGCCTAGTCAGCCCCAGCATTTT.